The 25 T cell receptor beta chains listed next were all sequenced from one sample in a study of T cell clones after liver transplantation. Profiled with immunoSEQ multiplex PCR; TCRdb holds only in-frame clones, not every one. The sample has 55,000 to 70,000 clones, nearly 95% seen once. Sequencing was performed on CD4+ T cells from blood, taken 25 months after liver transplant. These receptors came from a human patient who received a liver transplant. Some T cells may possibly be graft donor cells.

The chain carries TRBV5-4 and TRBJ2-6; maybe TRBD1 (5 bases). Germline-derived CDR1 and CDR2 are SGHNT and YYREEE (reference sequence). This CDR3 has 15 amino acids. V lost 4 bases and J 0 bases, leaving 8 bases between the germline ends. The chain's CDR3 is CASSPRVSGANVLTF. The CDR3 DNA reads TGTGCCAGCAGCCCCAGGGTCTCTGGGGCCAACGTCCTGACTTTC.

This sequence joins TRBV28 and TRBJ1-2; no definite D call. CDR3 length: 15 residues. Germline CDR1 reads MDHEN; CDR2 reads SYDVKM. V was clipped by 6 bases and J by 8 bases, with 22 bases between them. The CDR3 is CASRLRPRARYGYTF. DNA of the CDR3: TGTGCCAGCAGACTCCGCCCTAGGGCAAGGTACGGCTACACCTTC.

The rearrangement joins TRBV5-1 to TRBJ2-2; 11 nucleotides match TRBD2. The CDR3 totals 14 residues. Germline V gene lookup returns CDR1 SGHRS and CDR2 YFSETQ. Trimming cost V 5 bases and J 5 bases; bases outside gene matches: 2. The CDR3 protein is CASSRTSGTGELFF. CDR3 sequence (DNA): TGCGCCAGCAGTCGGACTAGCGGGACCGGGGAGCTGTTTTTT.

The V call is TRBV6-5, the J call TRBJ1-1, with a possible D match to TRBD1 (5 bases). The germline CDR1 and CDR2 sequences are MNHEY and SVGAGI. V was shortened by 7 bases and J by 5 bases, with 14 bases between the two germline ends. The CDR3 has 13 amino acids. The CDR3 loop is CASKRARGTEAFF. The CDR3 bases are TGTGCCAGCAAACGTGCCCGGGGGACTGAAGCTTTCTTT.

The rearrangement links TRBV5-1 to TRBJ1-5; D not resolved. Per germline, CDR1 SGHRS and CDR2 YFSETQ. This CDR3 spans 15 amino acids. V was shortened by 0 bases and J by 0 bases, with 7 bases between the two germline ends. The CDR3 coding sequence is TGCGCCAGCAGCTTGGGGGGTGATAGCAATCAGCCCCAGCATTTT. This translates into CASSLGGDSNQPQHF.

The rearrangement links TRBV15 to TRBJ2-1; the match to TRBD2 covers 9 bases. The J segment lost 7 bases and the V segment lost 0 bases, leaving 7 bases of the junction unmatched. The CDR3 totals 16 residues. Looked up from germline, CDR1 is LNHNV and CDR2 is YYDKDF (reference sequence). The DNA for the CDR3 is TGTGCCACCAGCAGAGATCTCCTAACTAGCGGGAATGAGCAGTTCTTC. Its protein product is CATSRDLLTSGNEQFF.

V usage is TRBV19 and J usage is TRBJ1-5; D is unclear. Germline CDR1 LNHDA, CDR2 SQIVND (reference sequence). V was cut by 11 bases and J by 10 bases, with 24 bases left in between. The CDR3 extends over 14 amino acids. CDR3 residues: CASTAGQVLSPQHF. DNA for the CDR3: TGTGCCTCCACGGCCGGCCAGGTCTTGAGTCCCCAGCATTTT. Filled out from reference TRBV19 and TRBJ1-5, the complete variable domain reads DGGITQSPKYLFRKEGQNVTLSCEQNLNHDAMYWYRQDPGQGLRLIYYSQIVNDFQKGDIAEGYSVSREKKESFPLTVTSAQKNPTAFYLCASTAGQVLSPQHFGDGTRLSIL.

The V gene is TRBV6-5, the J gene TRBJ1-2, with a possible D match to TRBD1 (6 bases). There are 12 residues in the CDR3. Per the germline V gene, CDR1 is MNHEY and CDR2 is SVGAGI. V lost 4 bases and J lost 8, with 11 bases in between. CDR3 residues: CASSSGAGGYTF. CDR3 bases: TGTGCCAGCAGTTCAGGGGCAGGAGGCTACACCTTC.

This sequence joins TRBV5-1 and TRBJ1-1, with no clear D. Germline V gene sequence: CDR1 SGHRS, CDR2 YFSETQ. Trimming took 4 bases from V and 1 from J, leaving 11 bases between them. The CDR3 runs 14 residues. DNA of the CDR3: TGCGCCAGCAGCCCCCCAGAGGCGAACACTGAAGCTTTCTTT. It codes for CASSPPEANTEAFF.

The rearrangement links TRBV2 to TRBJ2-1, with a tentative D call TRBD2 (7 bases). Trimming took off 7 bases at V and 6 bases at J, with 16 bases between the two ends. The CDR3 contains 14 residues. Germline CDR1 is SNHLY and CDR2 is FYNNEI. CDR3 amino acids: CASTGGRGFNEQFF. In DNA form, the CDR3 reads TGTGCCAGCACTGGAGGGAGGGGGTTCAATGAGCAGTTCTTC. Drawing the rest from reference TRBV2 and TRBJ2-1, the complete variable domain is EPEVTQTPSHQVTQMGQEVILRCVPISNHLYFYWYRQILGQKVEFLVSFYNNEISEKSEIFDDQFSVERPDGSNFTLKIRSTKLEDSAMYFCASTGGRGFNEQFFGPGTRLTVL.

For this clone: One end of the junction is discordant with germline, which a read error may explain. This chain links TRBV13 with TRBJ2-7, with 10 nucleotides matching TRBD1. Germline-derived CDR1 and CDR2 are PRHDT and FYEKMQ (reference sequence). The CDR3 runs to 14 residues. The chain's CDR3 is CASSVGTGVYGQYF. Here the CDR3 DNA reads TGTGCCAGCAGCGTAGGGACAGGGGTTTACGGGCAGTACTTC. Variable domain in full (rest from reference TRBV13 and TRBJ2-7): AAGVIQSPRHLIKEKRETATLKCYPIPRHDTVYWYQQGPGQDPQFLISFYEKMQSDKGSIPDRFSAQQFSDYHSELNMSSLELGDSALYFCASSVGTGVYGQYFGPGTRLTVT.

The V and J genes are TRBV7-2 and TRBJ1-5; TRBD1 matches 8 bases. The length of the CDR3 is 14 residues. The trim removed 6 bases at V and 7 bases at J, leaving 8 bases unmatched. In germline, CDR1 is SGHTA, CDR2 FQGNSA. In nucleotides, the CDR3 is TGTGCCAGCAGGAAACAGGGGGGCGGGCAGCCCCAGCATTTT. The encoded protein is CASRKQGGGQPQHF.

This rearrangement joins TRBV11-2 to TRBJ1-1; D may be TRBD1 (5 bases). This CDR3 region has 13 residues. Trimming removed 10 bases from V and 8 bases from J, with 20 bases in between. In germline, CDR1 is SGHAT, CDR2 FQNNGV. CDR3 coding DNA: TGTGCCACCTCCCCCTTAGTCCGGGGCGAAGCTTTCTTT. It yields the protein CATSPLVRGEAFF.

The J gene is TRBJ2-7, the V gene TRBV6-6, with D possibly TRBD1 on 5 matching bases. The CDR3 is made up of 13 amino acids. V was trimmed by 6 bases and J by 3 bases, leaving 12 bases between them. CDR1 MNHNY and CDR2 SVGAGI come from the germline V gene (reference sequence). Here the CDR3 reads CASSRTTVYEQYF. Written as DNA, the CDR3 is TGTGCCAGCAGCCGTACGACAGTCTACGAGCAGTACTTC.

J is TRBJ2-1 and V is TRBV25-1; 9 positions agree with TRBD1. The V gene's germline CDR1 is MGHDK and CDR2 SYGVNS. With 4 bases clipped from V and 1 base from J, the junction kept 2 bases outside the gene matches. CDR3 length equals 15 residues. The CDR3 is CASSVTGGSYNEQFF. The CDR3 bases are TGTGCCAGCAGTGTGACAGGGGGGTCCTACAATGAGCAGTTCTTC.

The rearrangement joins TRBV6-6 to TRBJ2-3; 7 nucleotides align to TRBD2. The CDR3 has 15 residues. Germline CDR1 reads MNHNY; CDR2 reads SVGAGI (reference sequence). The V gene end was trimmed by 6 bases and the J gene end by 6 bases; junction bases not matched to a gene: 12. The CDR3 here is CASSGRTSGTDTQYF. CDR3 DNA: TGTGCCAGCAGCGGGAGGACTAGTGGTACTGATACGCAGTATTTT.

The CDR3 reads CASSIQGDYGYTF. In DNA form, the CDR3 reads TGTGCCAGCAGTATACAGGGGGACTATGGCTACACCTTC. The chain carries TRBV28 and TRBJ1-2; TRBD1 matches at 8 bases. J was trimmed by 3 bases and V by 5 bases; bases with no gene match: 2. The germline gives CDR1 MDHEN, CDR2 SYDVKM. The CDR3 has 13 residues.

The V gene is TRBV19, the J gene TRBJ2-1; 11 bases fit TRBD2. The J segment lost 5 bases and the V segment lost 4 bases, leaving 7 bases of the junction unmatched. Germline loops: CDR1 LNHDA, CDR2 SQIVND (reference sequence). CDR3 length equals 16 residues. The CDR3 DNA reads as TGTGCCAGTAGTACACCCGGGACTAGCGGCCACAATGAGCAGTTCTTC. Protein product: CASSTPGTSGHNEQFF.

The chain has TRBV13 and TRBJ1-6; D perhaps matches TRBD1 (5 bases). The CDR3 loop spans 16 amino acids. The germline gives CDR1 PRHDT, CDR2 FYEKMQ (reference sequence). V dropped 0 bases and J dropped 5 bases, with 11 bases sitting between them. The CDR3 region is CASSLGPGLDNSPLHF. The CDR3 bases are TGTGCCAGCAGCTTAGGCCCAGGGTTGGATAATTCACCCCTCCACTTT.

This rearrangement joins TRBV7-2 to TRBJ1-4; D is unresolved. CDR3 length: 14 amino acids. V lost 5 bases to trimming and J lost 6 bases, with 13 bases between them. Germline V gene lookup returns CDR1 SGHTA and CDR2 FQGNSA. CDR3 residues: CASSLTRTDEKLFF. The CDR3 DNA sequence: TGTGCCAGCAGCCTGACCAGGACGGATGAAAAACTGTTTTTT.

V gene TRBV10-1 combines with J gene TRBJ2-7; 8 bases are shared with TRBD1. The CDR3 is 13 residues long. Germline lookup yields CDR1 WNHNN and CDR2 SYGVQD (reference sequence). V trimming: 7 bases; J trimming: 6 bases; junction bases outside the gene matches: 8. This CDR3 reads CASTAGGYSEQYF. CDR3 nucleotides: TGCGCCAGCACGGCAGGGGGCTATAGCGAGCAGTACTTC.

The chain links TRBV2 to TRBJ2-3; the D call may be TRBD1 or TRBD2 (5 bases each). CDR1 is SNHLY, CDR2 FYNNEI, per germline. This CDR3 comprises 15 residues. Deletions cut 4 bases from V and 2 bases from J, with 13 bases between. The CDR3 region has the DNA TGTGCCAGCAGTGCCGAGGGGAGTCCCACAGATACGCAGTATTTT. Translated, it gives CASSAEGSPTDTQYF.

The chain recombines TRBV18 with TRBJ1-1; 7 bases match TRBD1. Germline V gene lookup returns CDR1 KGHSH and CDR2 LQKENI. The junction had 10 bases not matched to a gene; V was cut back by 4 bases and J by 5 bases. The CDR3 extends over 15 amino acids. CDR3 nucleotide sequence: TGTGCCAGCTCACAATACAGGGGAGCTGGGACTGAAGCTTTCTTT. Translated, it gives CASSQYRGAGTEAFF.

The chain recombines TRBV29-1 with TRBJ2-3; perhaps TRBD2 as D (7 bases). Trimming left V 2 bases short and J 5 bases short, with 11 bases between. Germline V CDR1 and CDR2: SQVTM, ANQGSEA. CDR3 length equals 13 residues. The DNA of the CDR3 is TGCAGCGTTGAACGGGGGGCTGGAGATACGCAGTATTTT. Residues: CSVERGAGDTQYF.

The V call is TRBV19, the J call TRBJ1-3, with D possibly being TRBD1 (5 bases). CDR1 is LNHDA and CDR2 is SQIVND in the germline V gene (reference sequence). There are 16 residues in the CDR3. The V and J ends lost 8 bases and 0 bases respectively, with 17 bases between them. CDR3 sequence: CASSPSQGLSGNTIYF. The CDR3 DNA sequence: TGTGCCAGTTCCCCCTCTCAGGGTCTCTCTGGAAACACCATATATTTT.